These 8 T cell receptor beta chains share one sample of origin, sequenced in a study of T cell responses to AZD1222 COVID-19 vaccine. The method was immunoSEQ multiplex PCR; TCRdb's version includes in-frame clones alone and lacks a portion of them. The sample contains roughly 72,000 clones, 85% of which appear only once. Material: peripheral blood, obtained on day 0 of AZD1222 vaccination. The source is an adult in good health.

The CDR3 here is CASSFSGRGDTQYF. The CDR3 DNA sequence: TGTGCCAGCAGCTTTAGCGGGAGGGGTGATACGCAGTATTTT. The chain joins TRBV5-8 to TRBJ2-3; 11 bases agree with TRBD2. CDR1 and CDR2 from the germline V gene are SGHTS and YDEGEE. V shed 2 bases and J 6 bases; nucleotides not matched to a gene: 2. The CDR3 consists of 14 residues.

The rearrangement links TRBV5-6 to TRBJ2-7; D possibly corresponds to TRBD1 (5 bases). The CDR3 consists of 12 residues. Germline V CDR1 and CDR2: SGHDT, YYEEEE. Trimming shortened V by 4 bases and J by 2 bases, and 7 bases separated the two germline ends. The CDR3 DNA reads as TGTGCCAGCAGCCCAGGGACCTACGAGCAGTACTTC. This sequence encodes CASSPGTYEQYF.

This clone is a singleton in its sample. The chain is built from TRBV19 and TRBJ2-1; TRBD1 is a possible D gene (5 bases). Trimming removed 7 bases from V and 8 bases from J, with 21 bases in between. CDR3 length: 15 residues. Germline assignment: CDR1 LNHDA and CDR2 SQIVND (reference sequence). The CDR3 bases are TGTGCCAGTACCCCATGGGGCTCGCCCGGCGATGAGCAGTTCTTC. Translated, it gives CASTPWGSPGDEQFF.

This chain links TRBV6-5 with TRBJ1-1; tentative D call: TRBD1 (5 bases). Per the germline V gene, CDR1 is MNHEY and CDR2 is SVGAGI. This CDR3 is 12 amino acids long. Between the trimmed V and J ends, which lost 7 bases and 4 bases, there was a span of 10 bases. CDR3 sequence: CASTQGSTEAFF. The CDR3 coding sequence is TGTGCCAGCACCCAGGGTAGCACTGAAGCTTTCTTT.

This sequence joins TRBV18 and TRBJ1-2; possibly TRBD1 for D (5 bases). Germline-derived CDR1 and CDR2 are KGHSH and LQKENI. The CDR3 has 14 amino acids. Between the trimmed V and J ends, which lost 5 bases and 4 bases, there was a span of 14 bases. Written as DNA, the CDR3 is TGTGCCAGCTCAGGGACGGGAGATCGCTATGGCTACACCTTC. As protein: CASSGTGDRYGYTF.

The V gene is TRBV5-1, the J gene TRBJ2-3; 11 bases match TRBD2. This CDR3 has 17 amino acids. Trimming cost V 4 bases and J 0 bases; bases outside gene matches: 7. Per germline, CDR1 SGHRS and CDR2 YFSETQ. The CDR3 reads CASSLASGGWSTDTQYF. The CDR3 nucleotides are TGCGCCAGCAGCCTAGCTAGCGGGGGGTGGAGCACAGATACGCAGTATTTT.

V gene TRBV14 combines with J gene TRBJ2-5, with 11 positions matching TRBD2. The CDR3 consists of 15 residues. CDR1 and CDR2 (germline): SGHDN, FVKESK. J gave up 4 bases and V 1 base, and 2 bases lay outside the gene matches. This chain's CDR3 is CASSQGLAGTETQYF. CDR3 coding DNA: TGTGCCAGCAGCCAAGGACTAGCGGGAACAGAGACCCAGTACTTC. Combining the CDR3 with reference TRBV14 and TRBJ2-5 gives the whole variable domain EAGVTQFPSHSVIEKGQTVTLRCDPISGHDNLYWYRRVMGKEIKFLLHFVKESKQDESGMPNNRFLAERTGGTYSTLKVQPAELEDSGVYFCASSQGLAGTETQYFGPGTRLLVL.

This chain joins TRBV23-1 and TRBJ2-7; unclear D gene. TRBV23-1 is an ORF for which the function is uncertain. With 7 bases removed from V and 2 bases from J, the gap between germline ends came to 12 bases. This CDR3 has 13 residues. The CDR3 loop reads CASMHYSPYEQYF. In DNA, the CDR3 is TGCGCCAGCATGCATTACTCACCCTACGAGCAGTACTTC.